Below are 14 T cell receptor beta chains sequenced from a single sample in a study of T cell repertoires in cytomegalovirus infection. Antigens of these TCRs are unknown. One entry per CDR3 protein, called by TCRdb with MiXCR from the reads. Of about 34,000 distinct CDR3 sequences detected, roughly 54% appear once; the ten largest clones hold 75% to 95%. Material: CD8+ T cells from cultured PBMCs, obtained from culture after CMV antigen stimulation. Receptor source: a human donor in good health (CMV status not recorded). Some clones in this sample may be carry-over from other donors' samples.

This chain uses TRBV7-2 with TRBJ2-7; the match to TRBD2 covers 8 bases. Looked up from germline, CDR1 is SGHTA and CDR2 is FQGNSA. After removal of 5 bases from V and 2 bases from J, the junction contained 5 bases not matched to a gene. The CDR3 is 14 amino acids. The CDR3 DNA follows: TGTGCCAGCAGCCTCCCGACTAGCGCCTACGAGCAGTACTTC. This encodes CASSLPTSAYEQYF.

This clonotype was counted between two and nine times. The V and J genes are TRBV6-5 and TRBJ2-1, with TRBD2 identical over 8 bases. CDR1 is MNHEY and CDR2 is SVGAGI in the germline V gene. The CDR3 runs to 15 residues. V was pared by 7 bases and J by 5 bases, with 10 bases of the junction left unmatched. This CDR3 reads CASTLLRGADNEQFF. The CDR3 DNA reads TGTGCCAGCACGTTATTGCGGGGGGCCGACAATGAGCAGTTCTTC.

This clonotype was found many times. The chain employs TRBV14 and TRBJ2-7; TRBD1 might be the D (5 bases). Trimming took 4 bases from V and 5 from J, leaving 21 bases between them. CDR1 is SGHDN, CDR2 FVKESK, per germline. The CDR3 runs 16 residues. CDR3 sequence (DNA): TGTGCCAGCAGCCGGCTTGAGGATTACAGGTTCCACGAGCAGTACTTC. The encoded protein is CASSRLEDYRFHEQYF.

In its sample, this clonotype was seen a few times. J is TRBJ1-2 and V is TRBV5-6; D is perhaps TRBD1 (6 bases). V gave up 4 bases and J gave up 2 bases, with 9 bases separating them. This CDR3 has 13 residues. Germline V lookup: CDR1 SGHDT, CDR2 YYEEEE. The CDR3 nucleotides are TGTGCCAGCAGCCCAACAGGGAACTATGGCTACACCTTC. Its protein product is CASSPTGNYGYTF.

The J gene is TRBJ2-7, the V gene TRBV3-1; TRBD1 matches at 9 bases. The J segment lost 1 base and the V segment lost 0 bases, leaving 7 bases of the junction unmatched. CDR3 length: 17 amino acids. Germline values: CDR1 LGHDT, CDR2 YNNKEL (reference sequence). The CDR3 loop is CASSQDLGTGRSYEQYF. For the CDR3, the DNA is TGTGCCAGCAGCCAAGATCTAGGGACAGGGCGATCCTACGAGCAGTACTTC.

This clonotype has a count of ten or more. This chain uses TRBV27 with TRBJ1-2; 7 positions agree with TRBD1. The ends lost 5 bases at V and 3 bases at J; junction bases unmatched: 9. CDR3 length equals 15 residues. The germline gives CDR1 MNHEY, CDR2 SMNVEV (reference sequence). The CDR3 spells CASSNDREGYYGYTF. The CDR3 DNA reads as TGTGCCAGCAGTAACGACAGGGAGGGGTACTATGGCTACACCTTC.

This clonotype was observed a single time. The chain combines TRBV27 with TRBJ2-6; TRBD2 matches at 8 bases. Germline CDR1 reads MNHEY; CDR2 reads SMNVEV (reference sequence). V dropped 5 bases and J dropped 0; count of bases not matched to a gene: 15. This CDR3 is 20 amino acids long. CDR3 region: CASSGAGRAYLLSGANVLTF. In nucleotides, the CDR3 is TGTGCCAGCAGTGGCGCCGGGAGGGCTTATCTTCTCTCTGGGGCCAACGTCCTGACTTTC.

The chain is built from TRBV7-3 and TRBJ2-5; no reliable D call. CDR3 length: 13 residues. Germline V gene sequence: CDR1 SGHTA, CDR2 FQGTGA. Trimming shortened V by 1 base and J by 9 bases, and 12 bases separated the two germline ends. This CDR3 is CASSLIPHVPQYF. CDR3 DNA: TGTGCCAGCAGCTTAATACCCCATGTGCCCCAGTACTTC.

The V and J genes are TRBV7-6 and TRBJ2-7, with TRBD2 matching over 12 bases. From germline, CDR1 is SGHVS and CDR2 FNYEAQ. There are 16 residues in the CDR3. V shed 3 bases and J 0 bases; nucleotides not matched to a gene: 3. The CDR3 spells CASSLLAGGSSYEQYF. DNA for the CDR3: TGTGCCAGCAGCTTGCTAGCGGGAGGGTCCTCCTACGAGCAGTACTTC.

The chain combines TRBV19 with TRBJ1-2, with D perhaps TRBD1 (5 bases). Germline values: CDR1 LNHDA, CDR2 SQIVND (reference sequence). This CDR3 has 14 residues. V lost 3 bases and J 2 bases, leaving 10 bases between the germline ends. CDR3 bases: TGTGCCAGTAGTATGATAGACAGAAACTATGGCTACACCTTC. Protein product: CASSMIDRNYGYTF.

This chain connects TRBV24-1 to TRBJ2-1; 9 nucleotides match TRBD1. This CDR3 spans 15 amino acids. Germline V gene sequence: CDR1 KGHDR, CDR2 SFDVKD. V lost 5 bases to trimming and J lost 6 bases; unmatched junction nucleotides: 7. CDR3 residues: CATSAPGQGLNEQFF. The DNA of the CDR3 is TGTGCCACCAGTGCACCGGGACAGGGCCTCAATGAGCAGTTCTTC.

The V gene is TRBV11-2, the J gene TRBJ2-1, with D perhaps TRBD2 (5 bases). This CDR3 contains 14 residues. Germline values: CDR1 SGHAT, CDR2 FQNNGV. Trimming took 3 bases from V and 4 from J, leaving 10 bases between them. CDR3 protein: CASSLGGSYNEQFF. The CDR3 DNA reads as TGTGCCAGCAGCTTGGGCGGGTCATACAATGAGCAGTTCTTC.

This sequence joins TRBV7-2 and TRBJ2-3; perhaps TRBD2 as D (6 bases). Trimming pared 6 bases from V and 2 bases from J, leaving 15 bases between. Germline V CDR1 and CDR2: SGHTA, FQGNSA. The CDR3 is 15 residues long. The CDR3 DNA follows: TGTGCCAGCAGTCGGTCGGGGGAGCTCACAGATACGCAGTATTTT. Amino acid sequence: CASSRSGELTDTQYF.

V and J are TRBV6-2 or TRBV6-3 and TRBJ1-5; D unclear. Germline V gene sequence: CDR1 MNHEY, CDR2 SVGEGT. V shed 2 bases and J shed 4 bases, with 12 bases lying between them. The CDR3 spans 15 residues. The CDR3 DNA reads as TGTGCCAGCAGTTACGTTGGAGGGTGGAATCAGCCCCAGCATTTT. Amino acids: CASSYVGGWNQPQHF.